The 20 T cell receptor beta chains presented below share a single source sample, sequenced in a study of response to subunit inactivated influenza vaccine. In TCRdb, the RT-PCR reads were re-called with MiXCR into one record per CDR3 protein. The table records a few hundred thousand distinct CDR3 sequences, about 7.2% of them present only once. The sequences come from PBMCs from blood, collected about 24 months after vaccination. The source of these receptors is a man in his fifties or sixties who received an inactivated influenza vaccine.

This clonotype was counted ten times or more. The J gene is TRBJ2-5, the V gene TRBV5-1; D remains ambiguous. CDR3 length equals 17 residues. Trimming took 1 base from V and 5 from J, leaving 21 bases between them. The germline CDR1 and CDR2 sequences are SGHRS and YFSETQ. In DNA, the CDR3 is TGCGCCAGCAGCTTGCTGACCGTGCCGAGACCCTCGGAGACCCAGTACTTC. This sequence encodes CASSLLTVPRPSETQYF.

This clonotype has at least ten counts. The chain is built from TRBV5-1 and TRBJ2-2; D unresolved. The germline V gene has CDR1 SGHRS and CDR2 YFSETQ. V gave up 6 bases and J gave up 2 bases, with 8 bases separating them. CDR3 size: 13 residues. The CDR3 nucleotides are TGCGCCAGCAACCTCGGAAACACCGGGGAGCTGTTTTTT. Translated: CASNLGNTGELFF.

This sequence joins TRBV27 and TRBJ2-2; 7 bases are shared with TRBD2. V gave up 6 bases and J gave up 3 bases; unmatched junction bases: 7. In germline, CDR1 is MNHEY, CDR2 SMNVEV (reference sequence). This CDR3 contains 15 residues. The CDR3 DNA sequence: TGTGCCAGCAGCTTAGCGGGTAGGCACACCGGGGAGCTGTTTTTT. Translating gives CASSLAGRHTGELFF.

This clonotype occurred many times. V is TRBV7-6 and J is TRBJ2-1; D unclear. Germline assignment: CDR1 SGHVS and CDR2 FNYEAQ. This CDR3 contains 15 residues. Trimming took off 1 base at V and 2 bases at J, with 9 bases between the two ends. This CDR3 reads CASSLVTVAYNEQFF. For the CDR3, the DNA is TGTGCCAGCAGCTTAGTAACGGTAGCCTACAATGAGCAGTTCTTC.

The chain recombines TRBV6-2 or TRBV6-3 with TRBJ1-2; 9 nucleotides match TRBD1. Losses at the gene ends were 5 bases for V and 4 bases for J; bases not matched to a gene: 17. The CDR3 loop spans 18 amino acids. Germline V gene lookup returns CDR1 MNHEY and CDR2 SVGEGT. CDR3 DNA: TGTGCCAGCAGTCCGCGGAGGACAGGGGATACACCGTTCTATGGCTACACCTTC. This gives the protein CASSPRRTGDTPFYGYTF.

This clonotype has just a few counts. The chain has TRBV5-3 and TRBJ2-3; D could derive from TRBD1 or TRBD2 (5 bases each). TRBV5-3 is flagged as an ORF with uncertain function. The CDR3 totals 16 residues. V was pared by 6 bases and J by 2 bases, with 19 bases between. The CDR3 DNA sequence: TGTGCCAGAAACAATCGGGGCAGGGTACACACAGATACGCAGTATTTT. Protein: CARNNRGRVHTDTQYF.

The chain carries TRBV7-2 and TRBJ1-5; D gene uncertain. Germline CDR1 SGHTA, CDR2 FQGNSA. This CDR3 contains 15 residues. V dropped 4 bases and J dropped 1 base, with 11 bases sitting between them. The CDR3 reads CASSSTGESNQPQHF. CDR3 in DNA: TGTGCCAGCAGCTCTACGGGAGAGAGCAATCAGCCCCAGCATTTT.

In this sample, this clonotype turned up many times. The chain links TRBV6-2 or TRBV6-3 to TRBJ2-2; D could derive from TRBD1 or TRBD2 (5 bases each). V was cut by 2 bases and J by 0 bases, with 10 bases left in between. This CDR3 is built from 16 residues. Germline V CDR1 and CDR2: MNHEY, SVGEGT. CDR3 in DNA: TGTGCCAGCAGTTACGGGGGTCCAACGAACACCGGGGAGCTGTTTTTT. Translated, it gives CASSYGGPTNTGELFF.

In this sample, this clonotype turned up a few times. CDR3 bases: TGTGCCAGCAGTTACGGGGGGGACTACGAGCAGTACTTC. This sequence encodes CASSYGGDYEQYF. The chain joins TRBV6-2 or TRBV6-3 to TRBJ2-7; 7 bases agree with TRBD2. J gave up 3 bases and V 2 bases, and 1 base lay outside the gene matches. This CDR3 has 13 residues. Looked up from germline, CDR1 is MNHEY and CDR2 is SVGEGT.

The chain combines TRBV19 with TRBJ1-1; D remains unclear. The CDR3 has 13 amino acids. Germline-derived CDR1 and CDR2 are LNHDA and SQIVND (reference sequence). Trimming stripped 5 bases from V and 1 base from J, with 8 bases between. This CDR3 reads CASSYMKNTEAFF. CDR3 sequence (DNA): TGTGCCAGTAGTTACATGAAGAACACTGAAGCTTTCTTT.

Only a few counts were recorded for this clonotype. The CDR3 sequence is CAWSPWDLNYEQYF. In nucleotides, the CDR3 is TGTGCCTGGAGTCCCTGGGACCTTAACTACGAGCAGTACTTC. The genes are TRBV30 and TRBJ2-7; TRBD1 or TRBD2 may be the D gene (5 bases each). The V end lost 2 bases, the J end lost 3 bases, and 14 bases lay between the germline ends. Per the germline V gene, CDR1 is GTSNPN and CDR2 is SVGIG (reference sequence). The CDR3 contains 14 residues.

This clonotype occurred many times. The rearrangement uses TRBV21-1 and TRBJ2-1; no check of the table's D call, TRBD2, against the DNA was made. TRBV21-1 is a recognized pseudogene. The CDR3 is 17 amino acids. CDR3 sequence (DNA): TGTGCCAGCAGCAAAGACCCCCCCCGCCAGGGGTGCAATGAGCAGTTCTTC. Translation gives CASSKDPPRQGCNEQFF.

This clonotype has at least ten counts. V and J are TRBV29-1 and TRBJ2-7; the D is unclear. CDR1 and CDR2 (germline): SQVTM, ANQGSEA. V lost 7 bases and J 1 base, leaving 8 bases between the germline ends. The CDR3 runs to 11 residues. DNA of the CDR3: TGCAGCGGGGGTACTTCCTACGAGCAGTACTTC. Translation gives CSGGTSYEQYF.

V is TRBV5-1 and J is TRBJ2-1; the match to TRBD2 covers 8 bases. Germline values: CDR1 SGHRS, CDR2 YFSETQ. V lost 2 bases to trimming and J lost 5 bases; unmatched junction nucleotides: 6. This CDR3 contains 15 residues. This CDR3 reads CASSFNAGGHNEQFF. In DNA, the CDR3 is TGCGCCAGCAGCTTTAACGCGGGGGGACACAATGAGCAGTTCTTC.

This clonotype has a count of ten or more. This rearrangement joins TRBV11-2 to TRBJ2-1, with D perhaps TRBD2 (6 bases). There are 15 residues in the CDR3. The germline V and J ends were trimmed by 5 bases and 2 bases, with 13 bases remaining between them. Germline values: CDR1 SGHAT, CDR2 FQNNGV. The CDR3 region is CASSNRENPYNEQFF. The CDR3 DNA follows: TGTGCCAGCAGCAATCGGGAGAACCCCTACAATGAGCAGTTCTTC. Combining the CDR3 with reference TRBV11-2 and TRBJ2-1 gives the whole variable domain EAGVAQSPRYKIIEKRQSVAFWCNPISGHATLYWYQQILGQGPKLLIQFQNNGVVDDSQLPKDRFSAERLKGVDSTLKIQPAKLEDSAVYLCASSNRENPYNEQFFGPGTRLTVL.

The CDR3 DNA reads TGTGCCAGCAGCCCCCGGAAATCCGGGCAAAACATTCAGTACTTC. This codes for CASSPRKSGQNIQYF. V and J are TRBV7-9 and TRBJ2-4; D is ambiguous. CDR1 SEHNR and CDR2 FQNEAQ come from the germline V gene (reference sequence). V shed 5 bases and J shed 5 bases, with 16 bases lying between them. This CDR3 region has 15 residues.

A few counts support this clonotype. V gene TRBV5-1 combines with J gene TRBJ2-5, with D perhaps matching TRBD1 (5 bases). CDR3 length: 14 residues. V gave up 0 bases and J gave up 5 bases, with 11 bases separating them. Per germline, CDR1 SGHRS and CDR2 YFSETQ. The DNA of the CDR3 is TGCGCCAGCAGCTTGGAAGGGGATTGGGAGACCCAGTACTTC. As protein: CASSLEGDWETQYF.

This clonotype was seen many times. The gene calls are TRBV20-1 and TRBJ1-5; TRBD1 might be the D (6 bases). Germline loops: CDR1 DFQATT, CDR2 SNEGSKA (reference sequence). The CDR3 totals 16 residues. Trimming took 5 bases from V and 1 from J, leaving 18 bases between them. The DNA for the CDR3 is TGCAGTGCTGGGGAGACAGGTGTGTGGAGCAATCAGCCCCAGCATTTT. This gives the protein CSAGETGVWSNQPQHF.

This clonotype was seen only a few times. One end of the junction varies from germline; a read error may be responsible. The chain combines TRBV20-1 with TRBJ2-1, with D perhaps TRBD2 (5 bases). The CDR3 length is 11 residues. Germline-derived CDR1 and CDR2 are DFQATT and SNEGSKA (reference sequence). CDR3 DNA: TGCAGTGCTAGAGATTCGGGGAGCGTGGTCTTC. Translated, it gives CSARDSGSVVF.

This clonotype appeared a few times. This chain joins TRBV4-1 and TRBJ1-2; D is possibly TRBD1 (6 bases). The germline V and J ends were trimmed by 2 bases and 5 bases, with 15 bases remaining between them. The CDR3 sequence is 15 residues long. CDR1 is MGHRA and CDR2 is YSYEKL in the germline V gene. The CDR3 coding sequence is TGCGCCAGCAGCCAAACAGGACAGACCTATTATGGCTACACCTTC. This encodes CASSQTGQTYYGYTF.